This T cell receptor beta chain was retrieved from a study of CD8+CD57+ T cells in acquired aplastic anemia (dated by TCRdb to 2017 to 2018). In terms of the full investigation: On average, sorted CD4+ and CD8+ cells yielded 3.2 ug of extracted DNA, with a range of about 0.19 to 30 ug. A CD8+CD57+ expansion meant a frequency higher than the mean frequency seen in healthy subjects.

As regards this clonotype: The specificity of this receptor is unknown. Per-base qualities were not stored, and no clone one base away is much larger.

Points the paper makes about the study in general: No significant difference in CD8+ Simpson's diversity was found between patients and healthy controls (P=0.060). Roughly 30 CD8+ CDR3 sequences were shared between patients and controls but appeared highly expressed in patients and within their immunodominant clones.

The patients picked for sequencing were ones in whom flow cytometry had shown an expansion of CD8+CD57+ cells. All patients had severe acquired aplastic anemia diagnosed by International Study of Aplastic Anemia and Agranulocytosis and Camitta criteria. No patient had received any therapy when blood was sampled. The study deep-sequenced TCR repertoires of sorted CD4+ and CD8+ blood T cells from severe aplastic anemia patients and healthy subjects. In the USA, patient enrollment took place under clinicaltrials.gov protocols 00001620, 01623167, 00001397, 00071045, 00081523 and 00961064. Ficoll-Paque density gradient centrifugation was used to isolate peripheral blood mononuclear cells. Before DNA extraction, CD4+ and CD8+ T cells were sorted by FACS or by magnetic beads. TCR beta VDJ combination and CDR3 sequence profiling used genomic DNA as the template. TCR repertoire sequencing was run on an Illumina HiSeq 2000. Regarding the original processing steps: TRBV/TRBJ rearrangement plots, CDR3 size and DJ length profiles, and Simpson's diversity index were used to evaluate the repertoires. Whichever DNA sequence was most abundant in the deep sequencing data was defined as the immunodominant clone. CDR3 amino acid sequences were checked for sharing between subjects and were compared against published repertoires and the VDJdb database. In-frame beta chains were kept once TCRdb had trimmed the public reads at Q25 with fastp and called clones with MiXCR. Under each unique CDR3 protein, matching rows form one entry showing the most common genes and DNA. TCRdb, rather than the study authors, made the V and J calls. This sample has approximately 95,000 distinct CDR3 sequences in its table, and 55% to 70% of those were observed once. Together, the top ten hold 50% to 70% of the sample.

Sequencing was carried out using sorted CD4+, CD8+, or CD8+CD57+ T cells (not recorded which) from PBMCs. The clonotype originates from a human donor with aplastic anemia.

The CDR3 protein sequence reads: CASSSSGTGFDEQYF. The nucleotide sequence reads as follows: TGTGCCAGCAGCTCGTCCGGGACAGGGTTCGACGAGCAGTACTTC. The rearrangement joined TRBV13 to TRBJ2-7, with TRBD1 matching 9 junction bases. The V end gives up 4 bases and the J end 5 bases, leaving 9 bases in the junction not matched to a gene. From a lookup of the germline V gene (reference sequence), CDR1 and CDR2 are PRHDT and FYEKMQ. The CDR3 goes from the cysteine to the phenylalanine over 15 residues. The entry retains the CDR3 DNA only, 45 bases that are in frame from base 1.